In its sample, the clone carrying this TCR beta chain was seen once. The antigen remains unidentified. It was with a sample-barcoded 5' primer and a J-beta primer mix that a second PCR of roughly 7 to 12 cycles was run. TCRdb used MiXCR to reprocess the 5' RACE reads, holding one entry per CDR3 protein. The profile covers 450,000 to 700,000 distinct CDR3 sequences, with 27% appearing a single time and approximately 17% taken by the ten largest. The source of the sample is a study of blood T cells in healthy people across ages. Study-wide results and caveats: It was not possible, with unsorted PBMCs, to conclusively compare naive and antigen-experienced cells. The long-lived group displayed more naive CD4+ cells, plus higher diversity, than the aged donors did.

Isolation recovered at least 6.5 million PBMCs from every sample. Trimming removed 5 bases from V and 2 bases from J; junction bases left unmatched: 9. The CDR3 consists of 16 residues. The specimen was blood. The source is a woman aged 70-85 years in good health. The chain employs TRBV12-3 or TRBV12-4 and TRBJ1-5, with 7 bases fitting TRBD1. In DNA, the CDR3 is TGTGCCAGCAGTCACCATGACAGGGCGGGCAATCAGCCCCAGCATTTT. The encoded protein is CASSHHDRAGNQPQHF.